A single sample gave rise to the 23 T cell receptor beta chains below, sequenced in a study of blood T cell repertoires in COVID-19. Some clones are missing from TCRdb's copy, which holds only in-frame ones; the method was immunoSEQ multiplex PCR. This sample has around 71,000 clones; approximately 86% occur once, and the top ten carry approximately 1.9%. The sample taken for sequencing was peripheral blood. The receptors shown here come from a woman aged 55-70 years with acute or convalescent COVID-19.

This rearrangement joins TRBV5-6 to TRBJ1-2; maybe TRBD1 (6 bases). Germline-derived CDR1 and CDR2 are SGHDT and YYEEEE. Trimming pared 0 bases from V and 8 bases from J, leaving 8 bases between. The CDR3 has 12 amino acids. CDR3 sequence reads: CASSLAGEGYTF. CDR3 in DNA: TGTGCCAGCAGCTTGGCAGGGGAAGGCTACACCTTC.

The rearrangement joins TRBV7-2 to TRBJ1-1; tentative D call: TRBD1 (5 bases). In germline, CDR1 is SGHTA, CDR2 FQGNSA. The CDR3 runs to 18 residues. V dropped 2 bases and J dropped 3 bases, with 22 bases sitting between them. The CDR3 loop reads CASSLPGRQQVAYTEAFF. As DNA, the CDR3 is TGTGCCAGCAGCTTACCGGGCCGTCAACAGGTTGCGTACACTGAAGCTTTCTTT. Combining the CDR3 with reference TRBV7-2 and TRBJ1-1 gives the whole variable domain GAGVSQSPSNKVTEKGKDVELRCDPISGHTALYWYRQSLGQGLEFLIYFQGNSAPDKSGLPSDRFSAERTGGSVSTLTIQRTQQEDSAVYLCASSLPGRQQVAYTEAFFGQGTRLTVV.

This CDR3 reads CASSQDGGRSQTQYF. In DNA form, the CDR3 reads TGTGCCAGCAGCCAAGATGGGGGGAGGAGCCAGACCCAGTACTTC. V usage is TRBV3-1 (or the pseudogene TRBV3-2) and J usage is TRBJ2-5; a weak D match, TRBD2 (6 bases). Trimming pared 0 bases from V and 6 bases from J, leaving 14 bases between. CDR3 length: 15 residues. The germline gives CDR1 LGHDT, CDR2 YNNKEL (reference sequence).

This clone has just one count. J is TRBJ2-7 and V is TRBV6-2 or TRBV6-3, with 8 bases identical to TRBD1. This CDR3 is built from 16 residues. Germline assignment: CDR1 MNHEY and CDR2 SVGEGT. V dropped 0 bases and J dropped 1; count of bases not matched to a gene: 5. Here the CDR3 DNA reads TGTGCCAGCAGTTACTCGATCAGGGGGCAATCCTACGAGCAGTACTTC. Its protein is CASSYSIRGQSYEQYF.

The V and J genes are TRBV4-3 and TRBJ2-5, with 9 nucleotides matching TRBD2. J lost 5 bases, V lost 4 bases, and 14 bases had no gene match. The CDR3 runs to 17 residues. CDR1 LGHNA and CDR2 YSLEER come from the germline V gene. The CDR3 sequence: CASSLTYSGGSGETQYF. DNA for the CDR3: TGCGCCAGCAGCCTTACTTATAGCGGGGGCTCAGGGGAGACCCAGTACTTC.

This chain joins TRBV4-2 and TRBJ2-6, with TRBD2 as a possible D gene (6 bases). Germline V gives CDR1 LGHNA, CDR2 YNFKEQ. The CDR3 has 17 amino acids. Deletions cut 5 bases from V and 1 base from J, with 15 bases between. The DNA for the CDR3 is TGTGCCAGCAGCTTTTTGTGGACTACATCTGGGGCCAACGTCCTGACTTTC. Residues: CASSFLWTTSGANVLTF.

This rearrangement joins TRBV7-9 to TRBJ1-1; TRBD1 might be the D (5 bases). Between the trimmed V and J ends, which lost 5 bases and 3 bases, there was a span of 10 bases. The CDR3 spans 13 residues. In germline, CDR1 is SEHNR, CDR2 FQNEAQ (reference sequence). CDR3 loop: CASSLTGDTEAFF. The CDR3 DNA sequence: TGTGCCAGCAGCCTGACGGGGGACACTGAAGCTTTCTTT.

The chain carries TRBV4-1 and TRBJ2-5; 9 nucleotides line up with TRBD1. Trimming at V came to 1 base and at J to 2 bases, leaving 8 bases not matched to a gene. Germline V gene data show CDR1 as MGHRA and CDR2 as YSYEKL. The CDR3 length is 17 residues. The CDR3 bases are TGCGCCAGCAGCCAAGCAGGGACAGGGAAAATTCAAGAGACCCAGTACTTC. Its translation is CASSQAGTGKIQETQYF.

The chain recombines TRBV4-1 with TRBJ2-5; D might be TRBD2 (5 bases). CDR3 length: 15 amino acids. With 4 bases removed from V and 2 bases from J, the gap between germline ends came to 14 bases. Germline CDR1 reads MGHRA; CDR2 reads YSYEKL. The CDR3 reads CASSLTLGVQETQYF. The CDR3 bases are TGCGCCAGCAGCCTTACGCTCGGGGTTCAAGAGACCCAGTACTTC.

The rearrangement links TRBV18 to TRBJ2-1; 10 bases line up with TRBD2. The CDR3 has 15 amino acids. Per the germline V gene, CDR1 is KGHSH and CDR2 is LQKENI. V trimming: 6 bases; J trimming: 6 bases; junction bases outside the gene matches: 8. CDR3 sequence: CASSPGLADLNEQFF. CDR3 sequence (DNA): TGTGCCAGCTCGCCCGGACTAGCGGACCTCAATGAGCAGTTCTTC.

This chain joins TRBV2 and TRBJ2-2; 8 bases are shared with TRBD1. Germline-derived CDR1 and CDR2 are SNHLY and FYNNEI. J lost 2 bases, V lost 5 bases, and 4 bases had no gene match. This CDR3 contains 15 residues. Written as DNA, the CDR3 is TGTGCCAGCAGTAATGGACAGGGCAACACCGGGGAGCTGTTTTTT. Its translation is CASSNGQGNTGELFF.

A single count supports this clone. The genes are TRBV10-3 and TRBJ1-5; possible D gene TRBD1, 6 bases. Germline CDR1 is ENHRY and CDR2 is SYGVKD. Trimming removed 6 bases at V and 3 bases at J, with 9 bases between. The CDR3 has 13 residues. The DNA for the CDR3 is TGTGCCATCAGAGGGGGTCCCAATCAGCCCCAGCATTTT. Residues: CAIRGGPNQPQHF.

The CDR3 coding sequence is TGTGCCAGCAGTTTGGGACAGAGCTCCTATAATTCACCCCTCCACTTT. Translated, it gives CASSLGQSSYNSPLHF. The chain joins TRBV28 to TRBJ1-6; 7 bases align to TRBD1. This CDR3 region has 16 residues. The ends lost 3 bases at V and 0 bases at J; junction bases unmatched: 2. From germline, CDR1 is MDHEN and CDR2 SYDVKM.

In this sample, this clone turned up a few times. The DNA of the CDR3 is TGCGCCAGCAGCTTGGTGGTAGCGGGAGGGGGCACAGATACGCAGTATTTT. Its protein product is CASSLVVAGGGTDTQYF. V usage is TRBV5-1 and J usage is TRBJ2-3; TRBD2 aligns across 11 bases. Per germline, CDR1 SGHRS and CDR2 YFSETQ. The length of the CDR3 is 17 residues. V lost 0 bases, J lost 1 base, and 4 bases stayed unmatched.

The chain carries TRBV27 and TRBJ2-1; 7 bases are shared with TRBD1. After removal of 6 bases from V and 5 bases from J, the junction contained 7 bases not matched to a gene. Germline assignment: CDR1 MNHEY and CDR2 SMNVEV (reference sequence). CDR3 length: 14 amino acids. The CDR3 DNA reads as TGTGCCAGCAGCTTAGACAGGGTTGACAATGAGCAGTTCTTC. It specifies CASSLDRVDNEQFF.

The chain has TRBV28 and TRBJ2-7, with TRBD2 as a possible D gene (5 bases). This CDR3 region has 13 residues. The germline V gene has CDR1 MDHEN and CDR2 SYDVKM. The V gene lost 2 bases and the J gene lost 6 bases, with 11 bases spanning the gap. CDR3 protein: CASSLRRLSEQYF. CDR3 DNA: TGTGCCAGCAGTTTACGGAGGTTATCCGAGCAGTACTTC.

The chain links TRBV19 to TRBJ1-4, with 7 bases identical to TRBD1. Germline V gene lookup returns CDR1 LNHDA and CDR2 SQIVND (reference sequence). V shed 8 bases, J shed 7 bases, and the junction held 16 bases outside the gene matches. The CDR3 runs 16 residues. In DNA form, the CDR3 reads TGTGCCAGTGCTGACAGGGTGAGTCCCTCAGCTGAAAAACTGTTTTTT. This encodes CASADRVSPSAEKLFF. Filled out from reference TRBV19 and TRBJ1-4, the complete variable domain reads DGGITQSPKYLFRKEGQNVTLSCEQNLNHDAMYWYRQDPGQGLRLIYYSQIVNDFQKGDIAEGYSVSREKKESFPLTVTSAQKNPTAFYLCASADRVSPSAEKLFFGSGTQLSVL.

The gene calls are TRBV27 and TRBJ1-2, with TRBD1 matching over 8 bases. Germline CDR1 MNHEY, CDR2 SMNVEV (reference sequence). The V segment lost 2 bases and the J segment 6 bases; nucleotides outside the gene matches: 5. The length of the CDR3 is 14 residues. CDR3 sequence reads: CASSLRQGLHGYTF. The CDR3 DNA is TGTGCCAGCAGTTTAAGACAGGGGCTCCATGGCTACACCTTC.

The rearrangement uses TRBV5-6 and TRBJ2-5; 8 bases map to TRBD1. The CDR3 sequence is 15 residues long. V shed 0 bases and J 3 bases; nucleotides not matched to a gene: 4. CDR1 is SGHDT and CDR2 is YYEEEE in the germline V gene. In DNA, the CDR3 is TGTGCCAGCAGCTTGGGGACAGGGTTTAAAGAGACCCAGTACTTC. This gives the protein CASSLGTGFKETQYF. The entire variable domain, with the rest obtained from reference TRBV5-6 and TRBJ2-5, is as follows: DAGVTQSPTHLIKTRGQQVTLRCSPKSGHDTVSWYQQALGQGPQFIFQYYEEEERQRGNFPDRFSGHQFPNYSSELNVNALLLGDSALYLCASSLGTGFKETQYFGPGTRLLVL.

This chain joins TRBV5-4 and TRBJ1-4; D perhaps matches TRBD1 (5 bases). The CDR3 has 17 amino acids. The germline V gene encodes CDR1 SGHNT and CDR2 YYREEE (reference sequence). The V and J ends lost 0 bases and 6 bases respectively, with 18 bases between them. The CDR3 DNA reads TGTGCCAGCAGCTTGGATAGAGGGGTCGGAGGGTATGAAAAACTGTTTTTT. Protein: CASSLDRGVGGYEKLFF.

This clone was recorded only once. The chain employs TRBV7-2 and TRBJ2-5; 16 nucleotides agree with TRBD2. There are 18 residues in the CDR3. Germline V gives CDR1 SGHTA, CDR2 FQGNSA. Germline trimming cut 5 bases from V and 5 bases from J; bases unmatched to any gene: 11. The CDR3 region is CASSPMGLAGGSGETQYF. The CDR3 region has the DNA TGTGCCAGCAGCCCAATGGGACTAGCGGGGGGGTCAGGGGAGACCCAGTACTTC.

The chain is built from TRBV7-9 and TRBJ1-4, with no clear D. The V gene lost 5 bases and the J gene lost 8 bases, with 6 bases spanning the gap. The CDR3 runs to 11 residues. Germline loops: CDR1 SEHNR, CDR2 FQNEAQ (reference sequence). In DNA form, the CDR3 reads TGTGCCAGCAGCCTAAACGAAAAACTGTTTTTT. Translation: CASSLNEKLFF.

This clone was recorded only once. The chain combines TRBV7-3 with TRBJ2-5, with TRBD2 as a possible D gene (5 bases). This CDR3 is 15 amino acids long. V lost 1 base, J lost 4 bases, and 13 bases lay in between. The germline V gene has CDR1 SGHTA and CDR2 FQGTGA. The CDR3 sequence is CASSLMAGGLETQYF. In DNA form, the CDR3 reads TGTGCCAGCAGCTTAATGGCGGGTGGTCTAGAGACCCAGTACTTC.